The count of the clone carrying this TCR beta chain is one. The assay was immunoSEQ multiplex PCR, and TCRdb's table has in-frame clones only and misses some. The data contain about 130,000 clones, about 84% of them singletons. This sample was included in a study of blood T cell repertoires in COVID-19. For the study at large: PBMCs, B-cell-depleted T cells, or T cells provided the cDNA or gDNA that made up the material.

CDR3 length: 15 residues. Trimming took off 8 bases at V and 0 bases at J, with 16 bases between the two ends. CDR1 is SNHLY, CDR2 FYNNEI, per germline. The specimen was peripheral blood. This sequence joins TRBV2 and TRBJ1-1; a weak D match, TRBD1 (5 bases). The source is a woman in her fifties or sixties with acute or convalescent COVID-19. The CDR3 protein is CASWGERLMNTEAFF. The CDR3 coding sequence is TGTGCCAGCTGGGGGGAGAGACTCATGAACACTGAAGCTTTCTTT.